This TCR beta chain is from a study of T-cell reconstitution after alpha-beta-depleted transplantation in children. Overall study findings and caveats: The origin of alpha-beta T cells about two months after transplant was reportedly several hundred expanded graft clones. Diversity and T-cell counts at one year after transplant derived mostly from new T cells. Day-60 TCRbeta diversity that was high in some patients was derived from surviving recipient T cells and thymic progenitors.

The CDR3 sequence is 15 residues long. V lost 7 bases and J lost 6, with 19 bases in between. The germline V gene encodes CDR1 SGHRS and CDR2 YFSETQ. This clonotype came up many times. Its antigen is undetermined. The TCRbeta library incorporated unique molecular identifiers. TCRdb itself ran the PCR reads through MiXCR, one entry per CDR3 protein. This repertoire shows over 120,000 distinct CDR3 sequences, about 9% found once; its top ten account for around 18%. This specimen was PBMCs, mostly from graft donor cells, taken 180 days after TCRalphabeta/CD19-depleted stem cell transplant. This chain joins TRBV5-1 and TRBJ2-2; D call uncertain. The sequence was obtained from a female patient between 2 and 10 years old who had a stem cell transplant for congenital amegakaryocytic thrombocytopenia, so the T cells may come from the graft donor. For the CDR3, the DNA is TGCGCCAGCTCCATACAGAGTTTGCCGGCCGGGGAGCTGTTTTTT. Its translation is CASSIQSLPAGELFF. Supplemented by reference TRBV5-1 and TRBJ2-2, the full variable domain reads KAGVTQTPRYLIKTRGQQVTLSCSPISGHRSVSWYQQTPGQGLQFLFEYFSETQRNKGNFPGRFSGRQFSNSRSEMNVSTLELGDSALYLCASSIQSLPAGELFFGEGSRLTVL.